Listed here are 20 T cell receptor beta chains from one sample, sequenced in a study of T cells in Graves' hyperthyroidism and ophthalmopathy. Authors of the study amplified TCR beta CDR3 regions from RNA transcripts. Researchers ran a first-round RT-PCR on the TCR CDR3 using the HTBI primer set. TCRdb independently ran MiXCR on the multiplex PCR reads; one entry per CDR3 protein. Among 500,000 to 650,000 distinct CDR3 sequences listed, 35% to 50% were seen once. Sequenced sample: peripheral blood or thyroid tissue (not recorded which). The origin of the receptors is an adult woman with Graves' disease, either hyperthyroidism or ophthalmopathy (not recorded which).

This clonotype was found a few times. This chain connects TRBV7-3 to TRBJ2-1; 7 bases are shared with TRBD2. The length of the CDR3 is 13 residues. V lost 4 bases and J lost 10; bases outside the gene matches: 7. Germline assignment: CDR1 SGHTA and CDR2 FQGTGA. The CDR3 protein is CASSSMGEGEQFF. The CDR3 DNA sequence: TGTGCCAGCAGCTCTATGGGGGAGGGGGAGCAGTTCTTC.

This clonotype was counted only a few times. This chain links TRBV15 with TRBJ1-4; D remains unclear. CDR3 length: 15 amino acids. CDR1 LNHNV and CDR2 YYDKDF come from the germline V gene (reference sequence). The V end lost 0 bases, the J end lost 5 bases, and 10 bases lay between the germline ends. Written as DNA, the CDR3 is TGTGCCACCAGCAGAGATCACAGCATAAATGAAAAACTGTTTTTT. Protein: CATSRDHSINEKLFF.

J is TRBJ1-1 and V is TRBV7-2; no clear D gene. The V and J ends lost 3 bases and 0 bases respectively, with 23 bases between them. This CDR3 has 19 residues. Germline V CDR1 and CDR2: SGHTA, FQGNSA. The CDR3 DNA follows: TGTGCCAGCAGCTTCGATCCCGGGAAGCCAAGGCGAATGAACACTGAAGCTTTCTTT. It is translated as CASSFDPGKPRRMNTEAFF.

This clonotype has just a few counts. This sequence joins TRBV10-2 and TRBJ1-1; D is perhaps TRBD1 (6 bases). Germline CDR1 WSHSY, CDR2 SAAADI. The CDR3 covers 13 residues. V gave up 5 bases and J gave up 8 bases, with 15 bases separating them. The CDR3, as DNA: TGCGCCAGCAGTTATGGGTCAGGGGAAGAAGCTTTCTTT. Protein product: CASSYGSGEEAFF.

The CDR3 reads CASSPTTGGAEGYTF. Here the CDR3 DNA reads TGTGCCAGCAGCCCAACCACGGGGGGCGCAGAGGGCTACACCTTC. The chain recombines TRBV7-3 with TRBJ1-2; D might be TRBD1 (6 bases). Germline V gene data show CDR1 as SGHTA and CDR2 as FQGTGA. The CDR3 length is 15 residues. The germline V and J ends were trimmed by 5 bases and 8 bases, with 21 bases remaining between them.

This clonotype was recorded a few times. The rearrangement links TRBV12-3 or TRBV12-4 to TRBJ1-6; 7 nucleotides line up with TRBD1. The V and J ends lost 5 bases and 9 bases, in that order; junction bases with no gene match: 7. The CDR3 totals 14 residues. The CDR3 protein is CASSAQGGSSPLHF. CDR3 bases: TGTGCCAGCAGTGCGCAGGGGGGTAGTTCACCCCTCCACTTT.

The chain combines TRBV12-3 or TRBV12-4 with TRBJ1-6, with D hard to call. V lost 5 bases, J lost 4 bases, and 12 bases lay in between. The CDR3 has 15 amino acids. CDR3 residues: CASSPRLGYNSPLHF. The CDR3 nucleotides read TGTGCCAGCAGTCCACGCTTGGGGTATAATTCACCCCTCCACTTT.

V gene TRBV14 combines with J gene TRBJ1-5, with a weak D call TRBD1 (6 bases). Germline V gene lookup returns CDR1 SGHDN and CDR2 FVKESK. V was cut by 0 bases and J by 6 bases, with 6 bases left in between. The CDR3 totals 13 residues. The CDR3 is CASSQEGAQPQHF. CDR3 DNA: TGTGCCAGCAGCCAAGAGGGGGCTCAGCCCCAGCATTTT.

The chain has TRBV6-1 and TRBJ2-7; D not resolved. This CDR3 spans 14 amino acids. From germline, CDR1 is MNHNS and CDR2 SASEGT. The V and J ends lost 5 bases and 2 bases respectively, with 13 bases between them. In DNA form, the CDR3 reads TGTGCCAGCAGTATCAACGCGCTTGCCTACGAGCAGTACTTC. Encoded protein: CASSINALAYEQYF.

This chain connects TRBV19 to TRBJ1-3; 7 bases align to TRBD1. Unmatched junction bases numbered 17, after V lost 6 bases and J lost 12 bases. The germline V gene has CDR1 LNHDA and CDR2 SQIVND (reference sequence). CDR3 length: 15 amino acids. The CDR3, as DNA: TGTGCCAGTAGCACCGGGACAGACACTAACCATGGCATATATTTT. It is translated as CASSTGTDTNHGIYF.

This clonotype was picked up a small number of times. This sequence may be a read error, since a much larger clone differs from it by one base. The genes are TRBV20-1 and TRBJ2-7; D possibly corresponds to TRBD1 (6 bases). The germline V and J ends were trimmed by 6 bases and 8 bases, with 14 bases remaining between them. Germline values: CDR1 DFQATT, CDR2 SNEGSKA (reference sequence). The CDR3 loop spans 11 amino acids. CDR3 protein: CSALHGDKQYF. The CDR3 DNA follows: TGCAGTGCACTACACGGGGACAAGCAGTACTTC.

The table lists this clonotype with many counts. The V call is TRBV7-6, the J call TRBJ2-7; no reliable D call. The CDR3 length is 14 residues. The germline V and J ends were trimmed by 1 base and 1 base, with 8 bases remaining between them. The germline CDR1 and CDR2 sequences are SGHVS and FNYEAQ. As DNA, the CDR3 is TGTGCCAGCAGCTTAGAGCCTCTATCCTACGAGCAGTACTTC. Amino acid sequence: CASSLEPLSYEQYF. Variable domain in full (rest from reference TRBV7-6 and TRBJ2-7): GAGVSQSPRYKVTKRGQDVALRCDPISGHVSLYWYRQALGQGPEFLTYFNYEAQQDKSGLPNDRFSAERPEGSISTLTIQRTEQRDSAMYRCASSLEPLSYEQYFGPGTRLTVT.

This clonotype appeared many times. The chain links TRBV20-1 to TRBJ1-1, with D uncertain. The CDR3 runs 13 residues. V lost 3 bases and J lost 0, with 8 bases in between. CDR1 and CDR2 (germline): DFQATT, SNEGSKA (reference sequence). In nucleotides, the CDR3 is TGCAGTGCTAGGAACGGTATGAACACTGAAGCTTTCTTT. This gives the protein CSARNGMNTEAFF.

The chain combines TRBV11-2 with TRBJ2-7; TRBD2 agrees at 7 bases. The CDR3 consists of 18 residues. Germline loops: CDR1 SGHAT, CDR2 FQNNGV. J gave up 9 bases and V 4 bases, and 24 bases lay outside the gene matches. The CDR3, as DNA: TGTGCCAGCAGCTCTAGTCCAGGACTAGTCACGGGTGCTTCTGGGCAGTACTTC. This encodes CASSSSPGLVTGASGQYF.

The rearrangement joins TRBV2 to TRBJ1-5, with TRBD1 as a possible D gene (6 bases). V lost 6 bases and J 11 bases, leaving 23 bases between the germline ends. The CDR3 extends over 15 amino acids. Germline CDR1 is SNHLY and CDR2 is FYNNEI. CDR3 DNA sequence: TGTGCCAGCAGCCCACAGGGATCGGGTATCGGGTCCCAGCATTTT. Translation gives CASSPQGSGIGSQHF.

This clonotype was observed at least ten times. The chain couples TRBV7-2 to TRBJ1-3, with D unresolved. CDR1 is SGHTA, CDR2 FQGNSA, per germline. The CDR3 has 14 amino acids. V lost 3 bases and J 0 bases, leaving 6 bases between the germline ends. The CDR3 region has the DNA TGTGCCAGCAGCTTCGCAGACTCTGGAAACACCATATATTTT. It translates to CASSFADSGNTIYF.

This clonotype was found once. V usage is TRBV11-2 and J usage is TRBJ2-7; the D call may be TRBD1 or TRBD2 (5 bases each). Germline V gene lookup returns CDR1 SGHAT and CDR2 FQNNGV. This CDR3 spans 15 amino acids. V was trimmed by 1 base and J by 1 base, leaving 11 bases between them. As DNA, the CDR3 is TGTGCCAGCAGCTTAGGGGACCATCTTTCCTACGAGCAGTACTTC. This sequence encodes CASSLGDHLSYEQYF.

This clonotype was observed a handful of times. The genes are TRBV10-3 and TRBJ2-7; D is unclear. The V gene lost 6 bases and the J gene lost 3 bases, with 15 bases spanning the gap. CDR3 length: 14 amino acids. Germline CDR1 reads ENHRY; CDR2 reads SYGVKD. DNA of the CDR3: TGTGCCATCAGGCCCAGAAGTGGGATCTACGAGCAGTACTTC. Residues: CAIRPRSGIYEQYF.

This clonotype was picked up many times. J is TRBJ2-5 and V is TRBV20-1; TRBD2 aligns across 8 bases. Germline CDR1 DFQATT, CDR2 SNEGSKA (reference sequence). This CDR3 is 13 amino acids long. J lost 1 base, V lost 5 bases, and 3 bases had no gene match. CDR3 protein: CSAASGPQETQYF. The DNA for the CDR3 is TGCAGTGCTGCTAGCGGGCCCCAAGAGACCCAGTACTTC.

This clonotype showed up just once. This chain joins TRBV7-2 and TRBJ2-5; D perhaps matches TRBD1 (6 bases). This CDR3 is 13 amino acids long. V lost 5 bases, J lost 5 bases, and 12 bases lay in between. The germline V gene encodes CDR1 SGHTA and CDR2 FQGNSA. The CDR3 nucleotides are TGTGCCAGCAGCAGGACAGTGGGGGAGACCCAGTACTTC. Protein: CASSRTVGETQYF.